This TCR beta chain was captured in a study of blood T cell repertoires in COVID-19. TCRdb's copy holds only in-frame clones and misses some; the assay was immunoSEQ multiplex PCR. The data hold 450,000 or so clones, with 70% to 90% observed a single time. The CDR3 sequence is 14 residues long. CDR1 and CDR2 from the germline V gene are SGHTA and FQGTGA. V was clipped by 0 bases and J by 6 bases; unmatched bases: 0. This chain links TRBV7-3 with TRBJ1-2; TRBD1 aligns across 11 bases. This clonotype was obtained from a woman in her 40s with COVID-19, enrolled during active disease. The sequenced sample was peripheral blood. CDR3 amino acids: CASSLTGQGDGYTF. In nucleotides, the CDR3 is TGTGCCAGCAGCTTAACGGGACAGGGGGATGGCTACACCTTC.